Listed below are T cell receptor beta chains from one sample, sequenced in a study of cytomegalovirus exposure and HLA in healthy donors. Produced via immunoSEQ multiplex PCR; TCRdb's table is partial and in-frame only. The repertoire holds around 150,000 clones, with 60% to 80% as singletons. What was sequenced was PBMCs. These receptors all stem from a man between 18 and 29 years old in good health and CMV-seropositive. Each CDR3 is given with its conserved first and last residue. A D gene is named only where the DNA matches it firmly. Only part of the rows carry a size: once, few, many, or a class if the clone is expanded.

cdr3_aa	cdr3_nt	j_call	d_call	clone_size	v_call
CASRRQGGNTGELFF	TGTGCCAGCCGACGACAGGGGGGAAACACCGGGGAGCTGTTTTTT	TRBJ2-2	TRBD1	-	TRBV7-9
CASSFSSTEINTGELFF	TGTGCCAGCAGCTTTAGCTCCACGGAAATAAACACCGGGGAGCTGTTTTTT	TRBJ2-2	-	-	TRBV11-2
CASSQDEGSGGETQYF	TGTGCCAGCAGCCAAGATGAGGGTAGCGGGGGAGAGACCCAGTACTTC	TRBJ2-5	TRBD2	few	TRBV4-2
CASSSGESGTEAFF	TGCGCCAGCAGCTCAGGGGAATCGGGTACTGAAGCTTTCTTT	TRBJ1-1	-	-	TRBV5-1
CASSMRLDTEAFF	TGTGCCAGTAGTATGAGGTTGGACACTGAAGCTTTCTTT	TRBJ1-1	-	-	TRBV19
CASSYSQSRGNTIYF	TGTGCCAGCAGTTACAGCCAGTCCAGGGGAAACACCATATATTTT	TRBJ1-3	-	-	TRBV6-6
CAITRPRGNTEAFF	TGTGCCATCACCCGGCCCAGGGGCAACACTGAAGCTTTCTTT	TRBJ1-1	-	-	TRBV28
CASTVGGDGYTF	TGTGCCAGCACCGTCGGGGGGGATGGCTACACCTTC	TRBJ1-2	-	few	TRBV7-2
CAWSALEGGRTEAFF	TGTGCCTGGAGCGCCCTAGAGGGGGGGCGAACTGAAGCTTTCTTT	TRBJ1-1	-	-	TRBV30
CASSQQGNGYTF	TGTGCCAGCAGTCAACAGGGGAATGGCTACACCTTC	TRBJ1-2	TRBD1	once	TRBV6-5
CSVPGPGNTIYF	TGCAGCGTTCCAGGGCCGGGAAACACCATATATTTT	TRBJ1-3	-	-	TRBV29-1
CASSPVAGLTGELFF	TGTGCCAGCAGCCCCGTGGCAGGGCTCACCGGGGAGCTGTTTTTT	TRBJ2-2	-	few	TRBV7-9
CATSRPSSVSRGASNEQFF	TGTGCCACCAGCAGACCATCATCCGTAAGCCGGGGGGCGAGCAATGAGCAGTTCTTC	TRBJ2-1	-	once	TRBV15
CASSLRGGNQPQHF	TGTGCCAGCAGCTTGAGGGGTGGCAATCAGCCCCAGCATTTT	TRBJ1-5	-	-	TRBV5-6
CASSPGQGGRNTEAFF	TGCGCCAGCAGCCCCGGACAGGGGGGGAGGAACACTGAAGCTTTCTTT	TRBJ1-1	TRBD1	-	TRBV5-1
CASSPGTSGYNEQFF	TGTGCCAGCAGCCCCGGGACTAGCGGCTACAATGAGCAGTTCTTC	TRBJ2-1	TRBD2	-	TRBV11-2
CASSRRGGSGTEAFF	TGTGCCAGCAGCCGGAGGGGGGGCTCGGGCACTGAAGCTTTCTTT	TRBJ1-1	-	-	TRBV5-6
CASSQDVTSGAYNEQFF	TGTGCCAGCAGCCAAGATGTAACTAGCGGAGCCTACAATGAGCAGTTCTTC	TRBJ2-1	TRBD2	-	TRBV4-2
CASSLGETAGNTIYF	TGTGCCAGCAGCTTGGGTGAGACAGCTGGAAACACCATATATTTT	TRBJ1-3	-	-	TRBV5-4
CATSTAGTSGRETQYF	TGTGCCACCAGCACAGCGGGGACTAGTGGTAGGGAGACCCAGTACTTC	TRBJ2-5	TRBD2	-	TRBV15
CASSVGTGDYGYTF	TGTGCCAGCAGCGTGGGGACAGGGGACTATGGCTACACCTTC	TRBJ1-2	TRBD1	once	TRBV9
CSVESGESGRGTFNEQFF	TGCAGCGTTGAAAGTGGGGAGAGCGGGAGGGGGACCTTTAATGAGCAGTTCTTC	TRBJ2-1	TRBD2	-	TRBV29-1
CASSRELAGGGGGDTQYF	TGTGCCAGCAGTCGGGAACTAGCGGGGGGGGGAGGGGGAGATACGCAGTATTTT	TRBJ2-3	TRBD2	-	TRBV4-2
CASSAPTAHYGYTF	TGTGCCAGCAGCGCCCCGACAGCACACTATGGCTACACCTTC	TRBJ1-2	-	-	TRBV9
CASSRTGQNSPLHF	TGTGCCAGCAGCCGTACAGGCCAGAATTCACCCCTCCACTTT	TRBJ1-6	-	few	TRBV6-5
CATRTGAGNTIYF	TGTGCCACCCGGACAGGGGCTGGAAACACCATATATTTT	TRBJ1-3	TRBD1	few	TRBV6-6
CASRTGWDRGKNQPQHF	TGTGCCAGCCGCACCGGCTGGGACAGAGGAAAAAATCAGCCCCAGCATTTT	TRBJ1-5	TRBD1	-	TRBV19
CASREDRPGGYTF	TGTGCCAGCAGGGAGGACAGGCCCGGGGGCTACACCTTC	TRBJ1-2	TRBD1	-	TRBV2
CASSLNTDQPQHF	TGTGCCAGCAGCTTAAATACTGATCAGCCCCAGCATTTT	TRBJ1-5	-	-	TRBV11-3
CASSPDRGRETQYF	TGTGCCAGCAGCCCTGACAGGGGGCGAGAGACCCAGTACTTC	TRBJ2-5	TRBD1	-	TRBV7-9
CAWRTGGGNSNSPLHF	TGTGCCTGGAGGACGGGCGGGGGGAACAGTAATTCACCCCTCCACTTT	TRBJ1-6	-	few	TRBV30
CASSLVPARGVYGYTF	TGTGCCAGCAGCTTGGTACCGGCCAGGGGCGTTTATGGCTACACCTTC	TRBJ1-2	-	-	TRBV5-6
CASSELAGGFSNEQFF	TGCGCCAGCAGTGAATTAGCGGGAGGGTTTTCCAATGAGCAGTTCTTC	TRBJ2-1	TRBD2	-	TRBV10-2
CASSLKLLQGIGVYTF	TGTGCCAGCAGCCTTAAGCTCCTACAGGGGATAGGGGTCTACACCTTC	TRBJ1-2	TRBD1	-	TRBV7-2
CASSFSETQYF	TGCGCCAGCAGCTTTTCGGAGACCCAGTACTTC	TRBJ2-5	-	-	TRBV5-1
CASRTGTALNQPQHF	TGTGCCAGTAGGACCGGGACAGCGTTGAATCAGCCCCAGCATTTT	TRBJ1-5	TRBD1	-	TRBV19
CASSPQDRGWNTEAFF	TGTGCCAGCAGCCCCCAGGACAGGGGTTGGAACACTGAAGCTTTCTTT	TRBJ1-1	TRBD1	-	TRBV7-9
CASSTTGVNTEAFF	TGTGCCAGCAGTACTACAGGGGTCAACACTGAAGCTTTCTTT	TRBJ1-1	TRBD1	-	TRBV6-6
CASGGGLSSGNTIYF	TGTGCCAGTGGGGGCGGTCTGAGCTCTGGAAACACCATATATTTT	TRBJ1-3	-	-	TRBV9
CASTRGSYNSPLHF	TGTGCCAGCACCAGGGGCTCCTATAATTCACCCCTCCACTTT	TRBJ1-6	-	-	TRBV7-8
CASSGRGLSGYTF	TGTGCCAGCAGTGGCAGGGGATTAAGTGGCTACACCTTC	TRBJ1-2	-	few	TRBV6-5
CASSLNSRVNYGYTF	TGTGCCAGCAGTTTAAATTCCAGGGTTAACTATGGCTACACCTTC	TRBJ1-2	-	-	TRBV27
CASSLIRAGVSGYTF	TGTGCCAGCAGCTTGATCAGGGCAGGAGTGAGTGGCTACACCTTC	TRBJ1-2	-	few	TRBV5-6
CASGLSKDTQYF	TGTGCTAGTGGTTTGTCTAAGGATACGCAGTATTTT	TRBJ2-3	-	-	TRBV12-5
CASRGLTGTNEKLFF	TGTGCCAGCAGGGGATTGACAGGGACTAATGAAAAACTGTTTTTT	TRBJ1-4	TRBD1	-	TRBV2
CASSPIGVGYTF	TGTGCCAGCAGTCCGATAGGGGTTGGCTACACCTTC	TRBJ1-2	-	once	TRBV28
CASSPTTSGKRDTQYF	TGTGCCAGCTCACCTACAACTAGCGGGAAGAGAGATACGCAGTATTTT	TRBJ2-3	TRBD2	-	TRBV18
CASKDRGQGYGYTF	TGTGCCAGTAAAGACAGGGGGCAGGGGTATGGCTACACCTTC	TRBJ1-2	TRBD1	-	TRBV19
CASSQGNLLTQALHF	TGTGCCAGCAGCCAGGGGAACTTACTTACCCAGGCCCTCCACTTT	TRBJ1-6	-	-	TRBV6-4
CSVDRVNTEAFF	TGCAGCGTTGACAGGGTGAACACTGAAGCTTTCTTT	TRBJ1-1	-	-	TRBV29-1
CASSSDSLGGYTF	TGTGCCAGCAGTTCGGACTCCCTGGGCGGCTACACCTTC	TRBJ1-2	-	-	TRBV5-4
CATSRGGSPDTQYF	TGTGCCACCAGCAGGGGAGGGAGCCCAGATACGCAGTATTTT	TRBJ2-3	TRBD2	few	TRBV15
CASSRWGAGGKLFF	TGTGCCAGCAGCCGCTGGGGCGCGGGGGGAAAACTGTTTTTT	TRBJ1-4	-	-	TRBV5-4